The rows below give T cell receptor beta chains drawn from one sample of a study of CD4 T cells in relation to SARS-CoV-2 and coronaviruses. Antigen specificity for these receptors is unknown. The protocol was immunoSEQ multiplex PCR, while the TCRdb copy is restricted to in-frame clones and leaves out a portion. The sample shows 25,000 to 30,000 clones, roughly 80% of them seen only once. Sequenced sample: CD4+ T cells from PBMCs, cultured in vitro. The receptors derive from a human donor in good health. CDR3s include the opening cysteine and the closing phenylalanine or tryptophan. Fields, in order: CDR3 DNA, CDR3 protein, D gene, J gene, clone size, V gene. A D gene is named only where the DNA matches it firmly. A clone size is listed for some rows: how often the clone was seen (once, few, many), or a class if it is expanded.

cdr3_nt: TGTGCCAGCAGCTTAGTTGCACGAGCCAACACTGAAGCTTTCTTT
cdr3_aa: CASSLVARANTEAFF
d_call: -
j_call: TRBJ1-1
clone_size: -
v_call: TRBV7-2

cdr3_nt: TGTGCCAGCAGTTCACGACAGCTAGATACGCAGTATTTT
cdr3_aa: CASSSRQLDTQYF
d_call: -
j_call: TRBJ2-3
clone_size: -
v_call: TRBV27

cdr3_nt: TGTGCCAGCAGCTATGGGGGGCTAGATGCAGATACGCAGTATTTT
cdr3_aa: CASSYGGLDADTQYF
d_call: -
j_call: TRBJ2-3
clone_size: -
v_call: TRBV7-9

cdr3_nt: TGTGCCAGCAGGGGGGACTATGGCTACACCTTC
cdr3_aa: CASRGDYGYTF
d_call: -
j_call: TRBJ1-2
clone_size: few
v_call: TRBV6-5

cdr3_nt: TGTGCCAGCAGCGCCCGAGCGGGGGGGCTAACAGATACGCAGTATTTT
cdr3_aa: CASSARAGGLTDTQYF
d_call: TRBD2
j_call: TRBJ2-3
clone_size: -
v_call: TRBV9

cdr3_nt: TGTGCCAGCAGTTTGGCAGATACGCAGTATTTT
cdr3_aa: CASSLADTQYF
d_call: -
j_call: TRBJ2-3
clone_size: -
v_call: TRBV6-5

cdr3_nt: TGCGCCAGCAGTGAGGGGACAGGGTGGTACGAGCAGTACTTC
cdr3_aa: CASSEGTGWYEQYF
d_call: TRBD1
j_call: TRBJ2-7
clone_size: few
v_call: TRBV10-1

cdr3_nt: TGTGCCAGCAGAGAGGGTTTCACAGATACGCAGTATTTT
cdr3_aa: CASREGFTDTQYF
d_call: -
j_call: TRBJ2-3
clone_size: -
v_call: TRBV2

cdr3_nt: TGTGCCAGCAGCGCGTACGATGAGCAGTTCTTC
cdr3_aa: CASSAYDEQFF
d_call: -
j_call: TRBJ2-1
clone_size: -
v_call: TRBV7-2

cdr3_nt: TGTGCCATCAGTGAGTCAGGTGGTAGCGGAGGGAATGAGCAGTTCTTC
cdr3_aa: CAISESGGSGGNEQFF
d_call: -
j_call: TRBJ2-1
clone_size: -
v_call: TRBV10-3

cdr3_nt: TGTGCCAGCAGCTTACGCGAACTAGCGGGGGTCACAGATACGCAGTATTTT
cdr3_aa: CASSLRELAGVTDTQYF
d_call: TRBD2
j_call: TRBJ2-3
clone_size: -
v_call: TRBV7-6

cdr3_nt: TGTGCCAGCAGCTTGTCGGGGGCAGTTGGCTACACCTTC
cdr3_aa: CASSLSGAVGYTF
d_call: -
j_call: TRBJ1-2
clone_size: once
v_call: TRBV5-8

cdr3_nt: TGCGCCAGCAGCTTACCGGGGCCTGCCTACGAGCAGTACTTC
cdr3_aa: CASSLPGPAYEQYF
d_call: -
j_call: TRBJ2-7
clone_size: -
v_call: TRBV5-1

cdr3_nt: TGTGCCATCACCCCAGACAGAAACCATTATGGCTACACCTTC
cdr3_aa: CAITPDRNHYGYTF
d_call: -
j_call: TRBJ1-2
clone_size: -
v_call: TRBV10-3

cdr3_nt: TGTGCCAGCAGCCCCCAAGCAGGTGACTACGAGCAGTACTTC
cdr3_aa: CASSPQAGDYEQYF
d_call: -
j_call: TRBJ2-7
clone_size: -
v_call: TRBV7-2

cdr3_nt: TGTGCCAGCAGCGAGACCCCCGGGGGGCGGGAGACCCAGTACTTC
cdr3_aa: CASSETPGGRETQYF
d_call: -
j_call: TRBJ2-5
clone_size: -
v_call: TRBV9

cdr3_nt: TGTGCCAGCAGCCCATCCGGGGGGGCCTACGAGCAGTACTTC
cdr3_aa: CASSPSGGAYEQYF
d_call: TRBD2
j_call: TRBJ2-7
clone_size: -
v_call: TRBV3-1/TRBV3-2

cdr3_nt: TGCGCCAGCAGCCCCATAGGCTGGGATGGCTACACCTTC
cdr3_aa: CASSPIGWDGYTF
d_call: -
j_call: TRBJ1-2
clone_size: -
v_call: TRBV4-1

cdr3_nt: TGTGCCAGCAGCGCCACCCTAAGCTCCTACAATGAGCAGTTCTTC
cdr3_aa: CASSATLSSYNEQFF
d_call: -
j_call: TRBJ2-1
clone_size: -
v_call: TRBV11-2

cdr3_nt: TGTGCCAGTAGTGATCCGGGCCTCAGGACACCCCTCCACTTT
cdr3_aa: CASSDPGLRTPLHF
d_call: -
j_call: TRBJ1-6
clone_size: -
v_call: TRBV19

cdr3_nt: TGTGCCAGCAGCTTAACTACTGGCCACAGGGGAAGCTCCTACGAGCAGTACTTC
cdr3_aa: CASSLTTGHRGSSYEQYF
d_call: TRBD1
j_call: TRBJ2-7
clone_size: -
v_call: TRBV7-6

cdr3_nt: TGTGCCAGCAGCCCGCAGGGGGTTACTGAAGCTTTCTTT
cdr3_aa: CASSPQGVTEAFF
d_call: TRBD1
j_call: TRBJ1-1
clone_size: -
v_call: TRBV7-2

cdr3_nt: TGTGCCAGCAGTGCGGACAGGGTCTATAATTCACCCCTCCACTTT
cdr3_aa: CASSADRVYNSPLHF
d_call: TRBD1
j_call: TRBJ1-6
clone_size: few
v_call: TRBV2

cdr3_nt: TGCGCCAGCAGCCAAGATAGAACAGGGGCCTTATCCTACTCCTACAATGAGCAGTTCTTC
cdr3_aa: CASSQDRTGALSYSYNEQFF
d_call: TRBD1
j_call: TRBJ2-1
clone_size: once
v_call: TRBV4-3

cdr3_nt: TGTGCCAGTAGTATGGGACAGCAAGAGACCCAGTACTTC
cdr3_aa: CASSMGQQETQYF
d_call: TRBD1
j_call: TRBJ2-5
clone_size: -
v_call: TRBV19

cdr3_nt: TGTGCCAGCAGCGGCCGTTTAGCGGGAGGAACCGGGGAGCTGTTTTTT
cdr3_aa: CASSGRLAGGTGELFF
d_call: TRBD2
j_call: TRBJ2-2
clone_size: -
v_call: TRBV7-9

cdr3_nt: TGCGCCAGCAGCCAAGATGTCGGGGGTCAGGATGAAAAACTGTTTTTT
cdr3_aa: CASSQDVGGQDEKLFF
d_call: -
j_call: TRBJ1-4
clone_size: -
v_call: TRBV4-3

cdr3_nt: TGTGCCAGCAGCCCCCGAGATAGCGGGGGCGAACGTTACGAGCAGTACTTC
cdr3_aa: CASSPRDSGGERYEQYF
d_call: TRBD2
j_call: TRBJ2-7
clone_size: -
v_call: TRBV9

cdr3_nt: TGTGCCAGCAGTTACAAGGGGCTGAACACTGAAGCTTTCTTT
cdr3_aa: CASSYKGLNTEAFF
d_call: -
j_call: TRBJ1-1
clone_size: -
v_call: TRBV6-2/TRBV6-3

cdr3_nt: TGTGCCAGCAGCTTAGAGGGAAACACCATATATTTT
cdr3_aa: CASSLEGNTIYF
d_call: -
j_call: TRBJ1-3
clone_size: -
v_call: TRBV7-9

cdr3_nt: TGTGCCACCAGCAGCCCCCGGGACAGGCCCGCGGGGGGCAATCAGCCCCAGCATTTT
cdr3_aa: CATSSPRDRPAGGNQPQHF
d_call: TRBD1
j_call: TRBJ1-5
clone_size: -
v_call: TRBV15

cdr3_nt: TGTGCCAGCACAACAGGTTTGAACACTGAAGCTTTCTTT
cdr3_aa: CASTTGLNTEAFF
d_call: -
j_call: TRBJ1-1
clone_size: -
v_call: TRBV14

cdr3_nt: TGCGCCAGCAACGTTCAGGGGGAAGCCTATGGCTACACCTTC
cdr3_aa: CASNVQGEAYGYTF
d_call: TRBD1
j_call: TRBJ1-2
clone_size: -
v_call: TRBV5-1

cdr3_nt: TGTGCCAGCAGCCTACAGTTACAGAACACCGGGGAGCTGTTTTTT
cdr3_aa: CASSLQLQNTGELFF
d_call: -
j_call: TRBJ2-2
clone_size: -
v_call: TRBV4-2

cdr3_nt: TGTGCCAGCAGCTACAGGGGGAACACTGAAGCTTTCTTT
cdr3_aa: CASSYRGNTEAFF
d_call: TRBD1
j_call: TRBJ1-1
clone_size: -
v_call: TRBV6-5

cdr3_nt: TGTGCCAGCAGTGATCCTGGACTGCCCGGCTGGGCTGGAAACACCATATATTTT
cdr3_aa: CASSDPGLPGWAGNTIYF
d_call: -
j_call: TRBJ1-3
clone_size: -
v_call: TRBV6-1

cdr3_nt: TGTGCCAGCAGTCGAACTAGCGGTAACAATGAGCAGTTCTTC
cdr3_aa: CASSRTSGNNEQFF
d_call: TRBD2
j_call: TRBJ2-1
clone_size: -
v_call: TRBV6-6

cdr3_nt: TGTGCCAGCAGCCAGGCCAGGGGAGGCGATACGCAGTATTTT
cdr3_aa: CASSQARGGDTQYF
d_call: -
j_call: TRBJ2-3
clone_size: -
v_call: TRBV3-1/TRBV3-2

cdr3_nt: TGTGCGACCGGGGGGCGGGAGGGGCAGAGGGAGCAGTACTTC
cdr3_aa: CATGGREGQREQYF
d_call: TRBD2
j_call: TRBJ2-7
clone_size: few
v_call: TRBV7-8

cdr3_nt: TGTGCCAGCAACTGGGACAGCGAGAATTCACCCCTCCACTTT
cdr3_aa: CASNWDSENSPLHF
d_call: TRBD1
j_call: TRBJ1-6
clone_size: -
v_call: TRBV7-9

cdr3_nt: TGTGCCAGCAGCTTAGACCCTCTAGAGACCCAGTACTTC
cdr3_aa: CASSLDPLETQYF
d_call: -
j_call: TRBJ2-5
clone_size: -
v_call: TRBV7-3

cdr3_nt: TGTGCCAGCAGTTACGGAGCGGGGGGGCCTACAGATACGCAGTATTTT
cdr3_aa: CASSYGAGGPTDTQYF
d_call: TRBD2
j_call: TRBJ2-3
clone_size: -
v_call: TRBV6-5

cdr3_nt: TGTGCCAGCAGCCTGGGGTACAGGGGTGGGGAGACCCAGTACTTC
cdr3_aa: CASSLGYRGGETQYF
d_call: TRBD1
j_call: TRBJ2-5
clone_size: -
v_call: TRBV5-6

cdr3_nt: TGTGCCAGCAGCCTGAACAGGAATTCACCCCTCCACTTT
cdr3_aa: CASSLNRNSPLHF
d_call: -
j_call: TRBJ1-6
clone_size: -
v_call: TRBV7-2

cdr3_nt: TGCGCCAGCAGCAGGGGACTAGCGGGCCACTCCTACAATGAGCAGTTCTTC
cdr3_aa: CASSRGLAGHSYNEQFF
d_call: TRBD2
j_call: TRBJ2-1
clone_size: -
v_call: TRBV5-1